What follows is one TCR beta chain and its context. It lacks a known antigen. Base qualities are not recorded, but no much larger clone differs from it by a single base. This record belongs to a study of shared T cell receptors in the human thymus (dated by TCRdb to about 2021). In terms of the full investigation: The study investigated the way shared, self-reactive T-cell receptor alpha chains are produced in the human thymus.

From cysteine to phenylalanine, the CDR3 is 12 amino acids long. This entry keeps only the CDR3 DNA: 36 bases, framed from base 1. CDR1 and CDR2 are drawn from the germline V gene (reference sequence): SGHNT, YYREEE. V lost 4 bases and J lost 11 bases; the stretch between them is 15 bases long. Library prep was done by the immunoSEQ multiplex PCR assay. The clones in this table, taken by TCRdb from immuneACCESS, are in-frame only. Not every clone is retained; where verified, under half of the shortfall comes from an unresolved V gene, and the cause of the rest is unknown. The sample table records some 660,000 clones; around 87% of these occur just once. The ten most abundant clones make up about 0.0094% of the sample. The same specimen was also included in a second study, on human thymus T cells. As the second study states: Donors were immunologically healthy infants undergoing open corrective cardiac surgery for congenital heart defects in Finland. Thymus tissue was collected as surgical resects that were removed during corrective cardiac surgery. Both the thymic and the peripheral blood repertoires appeared to show biased V and J gene segment usage. According to the related research, thymic TCR repertoires were highly overlapping among unrelated individuals. The study used roughly 8 infant thymus samples plus four related peripheral blood samples to characterize TCR alpha and beta repertoires. Donor ages ranged from roughly 7 to 250 days, and the cohort comprised over 5 male and a couple of female infants. Thymocytes were mechanically released from the tissue and were stored as pellets of roughly 9-31 million cells at -70 degrees C. A QIAsymphony instrument was used to extract genomic DNA from frozen cell pellets. Using the immunoSEQ multiplex PCR assay, the TCRB and TCRAD loci were amplified from a standardized quantity of quality-controlled genomic DNA. Amplicons spanned the V(D)J region at a length sufficient to cover the CDR3 and identify V and J genes. The amplicons were sequenced on an Illumina platform via the commercial immunoSEQ service. Primer bias and sequencing errors were corrected as previously described, and TCRAD and TCRB definitions were based on the IMGT database. The repertoires were analysed using immunoSEQ Analyzer 3.0 and VDJTools for basic statistics, V/J segment usage, diversity estimates, rarefaction and pairwise overlap. Diversity was estimated with Chao1, ChaoE, Efron-Thisted, Shannon and inverse Simpson indices, and also on datasets down-sampled to the smallest sample. Repertoire overlap was assessed by strict matching of CDR3 nucleotide sequence, V gene and J gene, and clustering was done by Jaccard-based multidimensional scaling. On average, thymus samples gave 800,000 or so unique TCRB clonotypes, whereas blood samples gave about 84,000.

The chain couples TRBV5-4 to TRBJ1-1, with the identity of the D gene unclear. This sequence was found in a boy less than two years old with a congenital heart defect. Donor details come from another sample of the same person, matched by shared clones. Sequenced input: thymocytes. In nucleotide form, the sequence is TGTGCCAGCAGCCCCCTAGCAGAGAACGCTTTCTTT. Its coded protein is CASSPLAENAFF.